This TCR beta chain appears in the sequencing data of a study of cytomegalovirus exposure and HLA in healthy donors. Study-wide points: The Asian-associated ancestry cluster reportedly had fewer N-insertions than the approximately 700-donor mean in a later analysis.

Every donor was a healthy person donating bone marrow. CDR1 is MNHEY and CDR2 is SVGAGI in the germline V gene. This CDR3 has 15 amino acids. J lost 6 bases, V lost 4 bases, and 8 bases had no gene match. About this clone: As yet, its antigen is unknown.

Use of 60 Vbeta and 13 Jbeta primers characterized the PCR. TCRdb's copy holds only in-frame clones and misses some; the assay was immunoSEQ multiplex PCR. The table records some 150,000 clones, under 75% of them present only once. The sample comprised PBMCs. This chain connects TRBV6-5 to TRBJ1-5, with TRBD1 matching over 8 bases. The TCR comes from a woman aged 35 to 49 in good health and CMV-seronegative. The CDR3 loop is CASSSGQGGGQPQHF. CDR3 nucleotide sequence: TGTGCCAGCAGTTCAGGACAGGGTGGGGGTCAGCCCCAGCATTTT.